This T cell receptor (beta chain) was retrieved from a study of blood T cell repertoires in COVID-19. Study at large: Italy, Spain and the United States were the sources of the convalescent and acute COVID-19 samples. In each case, the material was cDNA or gDNA derived from T cells, B-cell-depleted T cells, or PBMCs.

As processed by the authors: How many nucleated cells were present was estimated from reference gene primer amplification. TCRdb's table, derived via immunoSEQ multiplex PCR, lists solely in-frame clones and lacks some. D and trimming were read from the DNA, whereas the V and J calls and clone size are those reported in that table. The profile shows under 300,000 clones, approximately 86% of them singletons. Patients at the Seattle site were enrolled during active infection and followed longitudinally. This CDR3 spans 15 amino acids. The receptor was isolated from a woman in her 70s with COVID-19, enrolled during active disease. The sample taken for sequencing was peripheral blood. The V and J genes are TRBV21-1 and TRBJ2-1; whether TRBD2, the table's D call, matches the DNA was not checked. TRBV21-1 is termed a pseudogene. Written as DNA, the CDR3 is TGTGCCAGCAGCAAAGACGAGTTAACCTACAATGAGCAGTTCTTC. Amino acid sequence: CASSKDELTYNEQFF.